Listed below are T cell receptor beta chains from one sample, sequenced in a study of Ad26.COV2.S vaccination and SARS-CoV-2 variants. Produced via immunoSEQ multiplex PCR; TCRdb's table is partial and in-frame only. In the table there are hundreds of thousands of clones, about nine tenths of which are singletons. The specimen was peripheral blood, collected in a trial of Ad26.COV2.S vaccine versus placebo. All receptors come from a person aged 18 to 59 who received the Ad26.COV2.S COVID-19 vaccine or a placebo. CDR3s include the opening cysteine and the closing phenylalanine or tryptophan. D genes are given only for firm matches. Some rows mark clone size as missing; the rest say once, few, many or name a class of expanded clone.

j_call | clone_size | v_call | d_call | cdr3_aa | cdr3_nt
TRBJ2-5 | - | TRBV11-2 | TRBD2 | CASSLVAGAAVGETQYF | TGTGCCAGCAGCTTAGTTGCGGGAGCGGCGGTGGGAGAGACCCAGTACTTC
TRBJ2-7 | - | TRBV5-1 | TRBD1 | CASSSAGTGTYEQYF | TGCGCCAGCAGCTCGGCGGGGACAGGTACCTACGAGCAGTACTTC
TRBJ1-2 | - | TRBV10-2 | TRBD1 | CATTRTGDNYGYTF | TGCGCCACCACCCGGACAGGAGACAACTATGGCTACACCTTC
TRBJ2-2 | - | TRBV7-9 | TRBD1 | CASSPRDSNTGELFF | TGTGCCAGCAGCCCCCGGGACAGCAACACCGGGGAGCTGTTTTTT
TRBJ2-7 | - | TRBV19 | - | CASSRPGGTYEQYF | TGTGCCAGTAGTCGCCCTGGGGGGACCTACGAGCAGTACTTC
TRBJ2-1 | - | TRBV10-3 | TRBD2 | CAIRVSGTGEQFF | TGTGCCATCAGGGTTAGCGGGACGGGTGAGCAGTTCTTC
TRBJ2-3 | - | TRBV6-5 | TRBD2 | CASSPSGRAQDTQYF | TGTGCCAGCAGTCCTAGCGGGAGGGCCCAAGATACGCAGTATTTT
TRBJ2-5 | - | TRBV7-9 | TRBD1 | CASSSWTGGAGTQYF | TGTGCCAGCAGCTCTTGGACAGGGGGCGCAGGTACCCAGTACTTC
TRBJ2-5 | - | TRBV6-5 | - | CASRVGQETQYF | TGTGCCAGCAGGGTCGGCCAAGAGACCCAGTACTTC
TRBJ2-7 | - | TRBV14 | TRBD1 | CASSQTGQGVAFEQYF | TGTGCCAGCAGCCAAACGGGACAGGGGGTTGCCTTCGAGCAGTACTTC
TRBJ2-1 | - | TRBV18 | - | CASSPQTHNEQFF | TGTGCCAGCTCACCACAGACCCACAATGAGCAGTTCTTC
TRBJ2-3 | once | TRBV7-9 | - | CASSLAGRYSSTDTQYF | TGTGCCAGCAGCTTAGCGGGACGATATTCTAGCACAGATACGCAGTATTTT
TRBJ2-1 | - | TRBV7-3 | - | CASSPTTGTSLVSRSSYNEQFF | TGTGCCAGCAGCCCTACGACGGGAACTAGTCTGGTTTCTAGGAGCTCCTACAATGAGCAGTTCTTC
TRBJ1-2 | - | TRBV27 | - | CASSLDRANYGYTF | TGTGCCAGCAGTTTGGACAGAGCTAACTATGGCTACACCTTC
TRBJ2-7 | - | TRBV3-1/TRBV3-2 | TRBD2 | CASRGTSGSYEQYF | TGTGCCAGCAGGGGGACTAGCGGCTCCTACGAGCAGTACTTC
TRBJ2-3 | - | TRBV5-6 | - | CASSTTGVGTDTQYF | TGTGCCAGCAGCACGACAGGTGTCGGCACAGATACGCAGTATTTT
TRBJ1-1 | - | TRBV27 | TRBD1 | CASRGQVMNTEAFF | TGTGCCAGCAGGGGACAGGTCATGAACACTGAAGCTTTCTTT
TRBJ2-1 | - | TRBV3-1/TRBV3-2 | TRBD2 | CASSQAGGRANEQFF | TGTGCCAGCAGCCAGGCCGGCGGGAGGGCCAATGAGCAGTTCTTC
TRBJ1-1 | - | TRBV27 | TRBD1 | CASSPTYRGLQAFF | TGTGCCAGCAGTCCGACCTACAGGGGGCTGCAAGCTTTCTTT
TRBJ2-7 | - | TRBV9 | - | CASSVSDRASYEQYF | TGTGCCAGCAGCGTCTCCGACCGGGCCTCCTACGAGCAGTACTTC
TRBJ2-5 | once | TRBV11-2 | - | CASSLGGAAETQYF | TGTGCCAGCAGCTTAGGTGGCGCGGCGGAGACCCAGTACTTC
TRBJ2-4 | - | TRBV19 | - | CATKGIAKNIQYF | TGTGCCACCAAGGGTATAGCCAAAAACATTCAGTACTTC
TRBJ2-7 | - | TRBV7-9 | TRBD2 | CASKRTSGTYEQYF | TGTGCCAGCAAACGGACTAGCGGCACCTACGAGCAGTACTTC
TRBJ2-2 | - | TRBV6-5 | TRBD2 | CASRLADTGELFF | TGTGCCAGCAGGCTAGCGGACACCGGGGAGCTGTTTTTT
TRBJ1-1 | - | TRBV5-1 | - | CASSLAGGYGTEAFF | TGCGCCAGCAGCTTGGCGGGGGGGTACGGCACTGAAGCTTTCTTT
TRBJ2-6 | - | TRBV2 | TRBD1 | CASSERAPGQGNSGANVLTF | TGTGCCAGCAGTGAAAGGGCCCCAGGACAGGGAAACTCTGGGGCCAACGTCCTGACTTTC
TRBJ2-1 | - | TRBV20-1 | TRBD1 | CSASLQGATDEQFF | TGCAGTGCTAGTCTCCAGGGGGCAACGGATGAGCAGTTCTTC
TRBJ2-1 | once | TRBV6-5 | - | CASSYSTDPDEQFF | TGTGCCAGCAGTTACTCGACGGATCCCGATGAGCAGTTCTTC
TRBJ2-3 | - | TRBV6-5 | TRBD2 | CASSSGISTDTQYF | TGTGCCAGCAGTAGCGGGATTAGCACAGATACGCAGTATTTT